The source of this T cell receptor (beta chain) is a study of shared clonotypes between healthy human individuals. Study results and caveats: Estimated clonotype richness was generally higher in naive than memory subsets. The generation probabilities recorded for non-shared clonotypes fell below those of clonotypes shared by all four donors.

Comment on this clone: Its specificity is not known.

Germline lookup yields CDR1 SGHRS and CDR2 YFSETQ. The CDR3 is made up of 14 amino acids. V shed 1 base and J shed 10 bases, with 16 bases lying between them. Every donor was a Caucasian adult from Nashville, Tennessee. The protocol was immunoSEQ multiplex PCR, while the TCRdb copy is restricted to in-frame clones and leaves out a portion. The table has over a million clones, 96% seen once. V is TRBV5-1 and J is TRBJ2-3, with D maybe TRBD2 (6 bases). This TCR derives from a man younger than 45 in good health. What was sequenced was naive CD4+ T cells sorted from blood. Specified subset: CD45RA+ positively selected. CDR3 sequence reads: CASSLSLAVRPQYF. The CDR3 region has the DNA TGCGCCAGCAGCTTGTCACTAGCTGTTAGGCCGCAGTATTTT.